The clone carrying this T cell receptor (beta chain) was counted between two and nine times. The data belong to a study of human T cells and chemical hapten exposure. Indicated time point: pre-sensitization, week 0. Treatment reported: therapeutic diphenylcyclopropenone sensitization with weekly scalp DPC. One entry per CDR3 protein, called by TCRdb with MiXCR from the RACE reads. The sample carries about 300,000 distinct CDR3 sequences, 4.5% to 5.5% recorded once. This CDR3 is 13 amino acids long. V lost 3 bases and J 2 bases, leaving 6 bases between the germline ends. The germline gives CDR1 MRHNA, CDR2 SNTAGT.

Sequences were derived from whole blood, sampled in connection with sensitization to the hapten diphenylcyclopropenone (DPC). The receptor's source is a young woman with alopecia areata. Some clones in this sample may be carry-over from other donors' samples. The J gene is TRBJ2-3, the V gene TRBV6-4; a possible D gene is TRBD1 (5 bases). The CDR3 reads CASSETDTDTQYF. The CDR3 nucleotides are TGTGCCAGCAGTGAGACAGACACAGATACGCAGTATTTT.